This T cell receptor beta chain was retrieved from a study of cytomegalovirus exposure and HLA in healthy donors. Study-wide results and limits: Among TCR beta chains, those listed as cytomegalovirus-associated numbered 164.

PCR used 60 Vbeta primers and 13 Jbeta primers. Per the original data handling: In a later analysis, roughly 11 million of 75 million to 85 million unique beta chains occurred in at least two donors. Measured with immunoSEQ multiplex PCR; TCRdb has only the in-frame clones, and not every one. V and J calls and clone size are those listed in that table; D and trimming were worked out from the DNA. The sample shows about 86,000 clones, over 60% of them seen only once. About this clone: As yet, its antigen is unknown.

The CDR3 loop spans 14 amino acids. The V gene lost 0 bases and the J gene lost 6 bases, with 12 bases spanning the gap. CDR1 SGHKS and CDR2 YYEKEE come from the germline V gene (reference sequence). This receptor was taken from a female donor in good health and CMV-seronegative. The gene calls are TRBV5-5 and TRBJ1-2; tentative D call: TRBD1 (5 bases). Sequenced material: PBMCs. CDR3 coding DNA: TGTGCCAGCAGCTTGGATGGCGGGGCAGATGGCTACACCTTC. It yields the protein CASSLDGGADGYTF.